One sample yielded the 16 T cell receptor beta chains listed below, sequenced in a study of T-cell reconstitution after alpha-beta-depleted transplantation in children (dated by TCRdb to 2016 to 2017). The library was produced with PCR. Data came from an Illumina HiSeq 2500. TCR library preparation used molecular barcoding, with unique molecular identifiers applied to normalize quantification of the TCRbeta repertoire. The raw public reads went through TCRdb reprocessing: fastp at Q25, MiXCR clone calling, in-frame beta chains kept. Entries that share a CDR3 protein sequence are merged under the most common genes and DNA. For this sample the table gives 190,000 or so distinct CDR3 sequences, of which 6.5% to 7.5% were detected only once. The ten largest clones take up approximately 2.9% of the sample. The sample here was PBMCs from the stem cell graft donor, taken from the stem cell graft. The receptors stem from a human donor who donated a stem cell graft to a child with Wiskott-Aldrich syndrome.

This clonotype came up many times. The gene calls are TRBV7-8 and TRBJ2-7; D is perhaps TRBD1 (5 bases). From germline, CDR1 is SGHVS and CDR2 FQNEAQ. The CDR3 consists of 10 residues. The V gene lost 6 bases and the J gene lost 8 bases, with 8 bases spanning the gap. CDR3 sequence reads: CASSSDKQYF. In DNA, the CDR3 is TGTGCCAGCAGTTCGGACAAGCAGTACTTC.

This clonotype was counted at least ten times. The chain recombines TRBV20-1 with TRBJ1-1; tentative D call: TRBD1 (6 bases). Per the germline V gene, CDR1 is DFQATT and CDR2 is SNEGSKA (reference sequence). The CDR3 runs 13 residues. The ends were cut back, 3 bases at V and 3 bases at J, with 11 bases in the middle. The CDR3 DNA sequence: TGCAGTGCTAGGGGGGCGAGCCACACTGAAGCTTTCTTT. Translating gives CSARGASHTEAFF.

This clonotype has at least ten counts. The rearrangement uses TRBV27 and TRBJ1-6; D possibly corresponds to TRBD1 (6 bases). Germline V gene sequence: CDR1 MNHEY, CDR2 SMNVEV (reference sequence). The CDR3 length is 15 residues. Trimming removed 9 bases at V and 6 bases at J, with 18 bases between. CDR3: CASWGGGGFNSPLHF. The CDR3 DNA follows: TGTGCCAGTTGGGGTGGAGGGGGATTTAATTCACCCCTCCACTTT.

This clonotype occurred many times. The chain links TRBV6-5 to TRBJ1-5; D might be TRBD1 (5 bases). V was pared by 5 bases and J by 0 bases, with 8 bases between. This CDR3 is built from 14 residues. Germline assignment: CDR1 MNHEY and CDR2 SVGAGI. The CDR3 reads CASSPQGSNQPQHF. The CDR3 DNA reads as TGTGCCAGCAGTCCGCAGGGTAGCAATCAGCCCCAGCATTTT.

This clonotype turned up a few times. J is TRBJ2-1 and V is TRBV14, with D uncertain. The germline CDR1 and CDR2 sequences are SGHDN and FVKESK. The CDR3 contains 14 residues. Trimming took off 1 base at V and 4 bases at J, with 8 bases between the two ends. The chain's CDR3 is CASSQALTYNEQFF. The CDR3 DNA follows: TGTGCCAGCAGCCAAGCGTTGACTTACAATGAGCAGTTCTTC.

This clonotype occurred many times. The chain has TRBV7-9 and TRBJ2-1; a possible D gene is TRBD2 (5 bases). Germline V gene data show CDR1 as SEHNR and CDR2 as FQNEAQ (reference sequence). Trimming removed 5 bases at V and 3 bases at J, with 20 bases between. The CDR3 covers 17 residues. The CDR3 DNA follows: TGTGCCAGCAGCACCCCACGGGCGGGTGGATTCTACAATGAGCAGTTCTTC. It yields the protein CASSTPRAGGFYNEQFF.

This clonotype has ten or more counts. The V call is TRBV6-5, the J call TRBJ2-3; 8 bases map to TRBD1. Trimming at V came to 7 bases and at J to 3 bases, leaving 9 bases not matched to a gene. The CDR3 contains 15 residues. CDR1 is MNHEY and CDR2 is SVGAGI in the germline V gene. CDR3 sequence: CASTRDRLTTDTQYF. The CDR3, as DNA: TGTGCCAGCACCAGGGACAGGTTGACGACAGATACGCAGTATTTT.

As concerns this clonotype: This may arise from a read error, as a much more abundant clone is one base away. V usage is TRBV25-1 and J usage is TRBJ2-7, with D possibly matching TRBD1 (6 bases). The CDR3 contains 14 residues. CDR1 is MGHDK, CDR2 SYGVNS, per germline. The CDR3 coding sequence is TGTGCCAGCAGTCGCCCCGGACAGACCTACGAGCTGTACTTC. It translates to CASSRPGQTYELYF.

At least ten counts were recorded for this clonotype. This chain connects TRBV3-1 to TRBJ1-1; the match to TRBD1 covers 8 bases. Germline V gene lookup returns CDR1 LGHDT and CDR2 YNNKEL (reference sequence). The J segment lost 7 bases and the V segment lost 4 bases, leaving 5 bases of the junction unmatched. This CDR3 spans 13 amino acids. The CDR3 DNA sequence: TGTGCCAGCAGCCCAGGGGGACAGGATGAAGCTTTCTTT. Its protein is CASSPGGQDEAFF. The variable domain in full, completed from reference TRBV3-1 and TRBJ1-1, reads DTAVSQTPKYLVTQMGNDKSIKCEQNLGHDTMYWYKQDSKKFLKIMFSYNNKELIINETVPNRFSPKSPDKAHLNLHINSLELGDSAVYFCASSPGGQDEAFFGQGTRLTVV.

This clonotype showed up many times. The chain carries TRBV5-1 and TRBJ2-3; D may be TRBD1 (6 bases). Deletions cut 4 bases from V and 2 bases from J, with 11 bases between. This CDR3 is 14 amino acids long. Germline V gives CDR1 SGHRS, CDR2 YFSETQ. CDR3 sequence (DNA): TGCGCCAGCAGCCTGGGGGCAAACACAGATACGCAGTATTTT. This sequence encodes CASSLGANTDTQYF.

This clonotype was counted between two and nine times. In DNA form, the CDR3 reads TGCGCCAGCCTAGACAGGGGAAAGGACAACACTGAAGCTTTCTTT. This gives the protein CASLDRGKDNTEAFF. This sequence joins TRBV5-1 and TRBJ1-1; TRBD1 agrees at 8 bases. The J segment lost 2 bases and the V segment lost 7 bases, leaving 10 bases of the junction unmatched. This CDR3 has 15 residues. CDR1 is SGHRS, CDR2 YFSETQ, per germline.

This clonotype has more than one count but fewer than ten. This chain connects TRBV20-1 to TRBJ1-4; no firm D call. V lost 0 bases, J lost 8 bases, and 19 bases lay in between. In germline, CDR1 is DFQATT, CDR2 SNEGSKA (reference sequence). CDR3 length equals 16 residues. The CDR3 spells CSARDLRELSGEKLFF. In DNA, the CDR3 is TGCAGTGCTAGAGATCTAAGGGAACTTTCTGGGGAAAAACTGTTTTTT.

This clonotype has a count of ten or more. This chain uses TRBV5-1 with TRBJ1-6, with D possibly TRBD1 on 6 matching bases. The V end lost 1 base, the J end lost 7 bases, and 12 bases lay between the germline ends. This CDR3 spans 15 amino acids. Germline values: CDR1 SGHRS, CDR2 YFSETQ. Written as DNA, the CDR3 is TGCGCCAGCAGCTTGCTGGGACAAGGAAATTCACCCCTCCACTTT. Protein sequence: CASSLLGQGNSPLHF.

This clonotype came up many times. This chain joins TRBV20-1 and TRBJ2-1; D gene uncertain. Trimming stripped 1 base from V and 8 bases from J, with 15 bases between. The V gene's germline CDR1 is DFQATT and CDR2 SNEGSKA (reference sequence). The CDR3 has 14 amino acids. CDR3 DNA sequence: TGCAGTGCTAGAGGAACGTTAGCTCTTTATGAGCAGTTCTTC. Its translation: CSARGTLALYEQFF.

This clonotype was seen repeatedly, ten times or more. V usage is TRBV15 and J usage is TRBJ2-2; TRBD2 aligns across 7 bases. The CDR3 contains 15 residues. Losses at the gene ends were 1 base for V and 4 bases for J; bases not matched to a gene: 3. Germline CDR1 reads LNHNV; CDR2 reads YYDKDF (reference sequence). CDR3 sequence (DNA): TGTGCCACCAGCAGAGGTAGCGGGTCCACCGGGGAGCTGTTTTTT. Encoded protein: CATSRGSGSTGELFF.

This clonotype was picked up many times. The chain links TRBV24-1 to TRBJ2-1, with D unclear. This CDR3 contains 13 residues. Trimming cost V 4 bases and J 7 bases, with 10 bases left between them. The germline V gene has CDR1 KGHDR and CDR2 SFDVKD. The CDR3 region has the DNA TGTGCCACCAGTGAAGGGCCCGAAAATGAGCAGTTCTTC. Translated, it gives CATSEGPENEQFF.